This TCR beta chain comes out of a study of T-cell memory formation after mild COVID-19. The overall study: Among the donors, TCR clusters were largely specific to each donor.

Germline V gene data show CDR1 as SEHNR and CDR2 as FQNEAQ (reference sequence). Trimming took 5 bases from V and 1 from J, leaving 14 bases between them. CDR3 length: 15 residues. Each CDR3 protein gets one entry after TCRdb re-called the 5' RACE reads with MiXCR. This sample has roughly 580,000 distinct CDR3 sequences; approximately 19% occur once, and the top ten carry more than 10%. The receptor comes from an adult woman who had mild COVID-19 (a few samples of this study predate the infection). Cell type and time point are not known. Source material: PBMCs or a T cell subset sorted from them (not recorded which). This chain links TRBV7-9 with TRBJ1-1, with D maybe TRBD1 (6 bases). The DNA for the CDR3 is TGTGCCAGCAGCCGGACGGGACACCCGAACACTGAAGCTTTCTTT. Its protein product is CASSRTGHPNTEAFF.